Presented here are 18 T cell receptor beta chains from one specimen sequenced in a study of Ad26.COV2.S vaccination and SARS-CoV-2 variants. Assay used: immunoSEQ multiplex PCR; TCRdb lists only in-frame clones, some missing. The table includes some 460,000 clones, about nine tenths detected once. Documented treatment: around 19 received Ad26.COV2.S at low or high dose, single or two shots; roughly 5 received placebo; per-sample allocation not given. Sampling took place 63 days after the first vaccine or placebo injection. Sequences were derived from peripheral blood, sampled in a trial of Ad26.COV2.S vaccine versus placebo. The receptors here all came from a person between 18 and 59 years old who received the Ad26.COV2.S COVID-19 vaccine or a placebo.

This rearrangement joins TRBV2 to TRBJ1-1; D not resolved. Germline CDR1 is SNHLY and CDR2 is FYNNEI. CDR3 length equals 15 residues. V gave up 8 bases and J gave up 5 bases, with 21 bases separating them. This CDR3 reads CASRGSQASSTEAFF. In DNA form, the CDR3 reads TGTGCCAGCCGAGGGTCCCAGGCTAGTAGTACTGAAGCTTTCTTT.

V and J are TRBV24-1 and TRBJ2-1; 9 bases align to TRBD1. V lost 2 bases and J lost 8; bases outside the gene matches: 6. The length of the CDR3 is 15 residues. Germline-derived CDR1 and CDR2 are KGHDR and SFDVKD. CDR3 sequence: CATSDWDREKDEQFF. The CDR3, as DNA: TGTGCCACCAGTGATTGGGACAGGGAAAAGGATGAGCAGTTCTTC.

CDR3 nucleotide sequence: TGTGCCAGCAGCTTATCTTTGGGTACTGAAGCTTTCTTT. It yields the protein CASSLSLGTEAFF. The chain carries TRBV11-2 and TRBJ1-1; D gene unclear. Looked up from germline, CDR1 is SGHAT and CDR2 is FQNNGV. The CDR3 length is 13 residues. Deletions cut 2 bases from V and 5 bases from J, with 9 bases between.

The CDR3 sequence is CASSQGLLDEQFF. CDR3 in DNA: TGTGCCAGCAGCCAAGGGTTACTTGATGAGCAGTTCTTC. This sequence joins TRBV3-1 (or the pseudogene TRBV3-2) and TRBJ2-1; D not resolved. The CDR3 consists of 13 residues. Between the trimmed V and J ends, which lost 1 base and 8 bases, there was a span of 9 bases. Per germline, CDR1 LGHDT and CDR2 YNNKEL (reference sequence).

This CDR3 reads CASSSHRNNYGYTF. For the CDR3, the DNA is TGTGCCAGCAGCTCCCACAGGAACAACTATGGCTACACCTTC. The chain links TRBV7-2 to TRBJ1-2; D possibly corresponds to TRBD1 (5 bases). The germline V gene has CDR1 SGHTA and CDR2 FQGNSA. V was clipped by 4 bases and J by 2 bases, with 11 bases between them. The CDR3 sequence is 14 residues long.

The genes are TRBV28 and TRBJ2-3; 9 nucleotides match TRBD2. V lost 8 bases and J lost 4; bases outside the gene matches: 13. This CDR3 is built from 16 residues. In germline, CDR1 is MDHEN, CDR2 SYDVKM. This CDR3 reads CASLTPASGKSDTQYF. The CDR3 nucleotides read TGTGCCAGCCTCACGCCGGCTAGCGGGAAGTCAGATACGCAGTATTTT.

The gene calls are TRBV5-5 and TRBJ2-7, with D possibly matching TRBD2 (6 bases). V lost 3 bases, J lost 6 bases, and 19 bases lay in between. Germline V lookup: CDR1 SGHKS, CDR2 YYEKEE (reference sequence). This CDR3 region has 15 residues. The DNA for the CDR3 is TGTGCCAGCAGCTATCGATCAACGGGGGTTTCCGAGCAGTACTTC. It translates to CASSYRSTGVSEQYF. The complete variable domain, with remaining parts taken from reference TRBV5-5 and TRBJ2-7, reads DAGVTQSPTHLIKTRGQQVTLRCSPISGHKSVSWYQQVLGQGPQFIFQYYEKEERGRGNFPDRFSARQFPNYSSELNVNALLLGDSALYLCASSYRSTGVSEQYFGPGTRLTVT.

The V call is TRBV3-1 (or the pseudogene TRBV3-2), the J call TRBJ1-4; D uncertain. V lost 1 base and J 4 bases, leaving 34 bases between the germline ends. The CDR3 totals 23 residues. Germline loops: CDR1 LGHDT, CDR2 YNNKEL (reference sequence). The CDR3 nucleotides read TGTGCCAGCAGCCAAGGCTTTCTTCGGTTTGGGGTAAATAAAGTAGGGTTTAATGAAAAACTGTTTTTT. Translating gives CASSQGFLRFGVNKVGFNEKLFF.

V gene TRBV9 combines with J gene TRBJ2-1; D may be TRBD1 (6 bases). The CDR3 contains 15 residues. Germline assignment: CDR1 SGDLS and CDR2 YYNGEE. Trimming took 1 base from V and 4 from J, leaving 12 bases between them. The CDR3 reads CASSVTGHPYNEQFF. The DNA for the CDR3 is TGTGCCAGCAGCGTAACGGGACACCCTTACAATGAGCAGTTCTTC.

V is TRBV15 and J is TRBJ1-5; possibly TRBD1 for D (5 bases). CDR1 and CDR2 from the germline V gene are LNHNV and YYDKDF (reference sequence). With 0 bases removed from V and 7 bases from J, the gap between germline ends came to 13 bases. This CDR3 comprises 15 residues. In DNA form, the CDR3 reads TGTGCCACCAGCAGAGATCGGCGAGGGGAACAGCCCCAGCATTTT. It encodes CATSRDRRGEQPQHF.

The genes are TRBV5-4 and TRBJ2-1; D unclear. In germline, CDR1 is SGHNT, CDR2 YYREEE (reference sequence). The ends were cut back, 4 bases at V and 9 bases at J, with 14 bases in the middle. The CDR3 runs to 13 residues. The CDR3: CASSPSGRAEQFF. In DNA, the CDR3 is TGTGCCAGCAGCCCATCGGGCCGGGCTGAGCAGTTCTTC.

The chain carries TRBV19 and TRBJ2-6; D remains unclear. The V end lost 4 bases, the J end lost 0 bases, and 13 bases lay between the germline ends. The CDR3 totals 17 residues. Germline CDR1 reads LNHDA; CDR2 reads SQIVND (reference sequence). The CDR3 DNA reads as TGTGCCAGTAGTACGAGGTATCAAGCCTCTGGGGCCAACGTCCTGACTTTC. It encodes CASSTRYQASGANVLTF.

The J gene is TRBJ2-1, the V gene TRBV3-1 (or the pseudogene TRBV3-2); a weak D match, TRBD2 (6 bases). Germline lookup yields CDR1 LGHDT and CDR2 YNNKEL (reference sequence). The V and J ends lost 2 bases and 2 bases respectively, with 16 bases between them. The CDR3 is 17 amino acids. As DNA, the CDR3 is TGTGCCAGCAGCCAAATATTGTATGGCGGGGCCTACAATGAGCAGTTCTTC. Translating it yields CASSQILYGGAYNEQFF.

The chain joins TRBV19 to TRBJ2-2; 10 bases line up with TRBD2. Germline V gene data show CDR1 as LNHDA and CDR2 as SQIVND (reference sequence). V shed 5 bases and J 1 base; nucleotides not matched to a gene: 25. The CDR3 consists of 23 residues. The CDR3 nucleotides are TGTGCCAGTAGTGACTACACGGGACAGCATATTCTAGCGGGAGTTAGGAACACCGGGGAGCTGTTTTTT. Amino acid sequence: CASSDYTGQHILAGVRNTGELFF.

This clone has just a few counts. The CDR3 bases are TGCGCCAGCAGCCAGAGGGGGGTATCGAACACCGGGGAGCTGTTTTTT. It translates to CASSQRGVSNTGELFF. The chain combines TRBV4-3 with TRBJ2-2; possibly TRBD1 or TRBD2 for D (6 bases each). CDR1 LGHNA and CDR2 YSLEER come from the germline V gene. V dropped 3 bases and J dropped 0 bases, with 11 bases sitting between them. This CDR3 comprises 16 residues.

The table lists this clone with a count of one. This chain connects TRBV6-5 to TRBJ1-2; D remains ambiguous. This CDR3 comprises 14 residues. Germline values: CDR1 MNHEY, CDR2 SVGAGI. Trimming cost V 6 bases and J 5 bases, with 16 bases left between them. The CDR3 reads CASSIGVGWYGYTF. The DNA for the CDR3 is TGTGCCAGCAGCATAGGAGTAGGATGGTATGGCTACACCTTC.

This chain uses TRBV24-1 with TRBJ2-2; no clear D gene. The CDR3 runs to 14 residues. The germline V gene has CDR1 KGHDR and CDR2 SFDVKD. The ends were cut back, 0 bases at V and 8 bases at J, with 9 bases in the middle. For the CDR3, the DNA is TGTGCCACCAGTGATTTGAGGCGGCCAGGGGAGCTGTTTTTT. It encodes CATSDLRRPGELFF.

V gene TRBV18 combines with J gene TRBJ1-2, with D uncertain. V was clipped by 3 bases and J by 1 base, with 12 bases between them. Germline CDR1 KGHSH, CDR2 LQKENI. This CDR3 has 15 residues. The CDR3 DNA follows: TGTGCCAGCTCACCTACTATGGACGGTAACTATGGCTACACCTTC. The encoded protein is CASSPTMDGNYGYTF.